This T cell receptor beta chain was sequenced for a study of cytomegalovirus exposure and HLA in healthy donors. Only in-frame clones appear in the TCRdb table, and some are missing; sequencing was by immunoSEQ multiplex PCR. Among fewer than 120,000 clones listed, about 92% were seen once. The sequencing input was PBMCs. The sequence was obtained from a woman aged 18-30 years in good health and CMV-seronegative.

The CDR3 loop reads CAISQGGQSLYQPQHF. CDR3 nucleotide sequence: TGTGCCATCAGCCAAGGGGGACAGAGCCTTTATCAGCCCCAGCATTTT. V gene TRBV10-3 combines with J gene TRBJ1-5; TRBD1 matches 7 bases. The germline gives CDR1 ENHRY, CDR2 SYGVKD. This CDR3 has 16 amino acids. The V segment lost 6 bases and the J segment 5 bases; nucleotides outside the gene matches: 13.